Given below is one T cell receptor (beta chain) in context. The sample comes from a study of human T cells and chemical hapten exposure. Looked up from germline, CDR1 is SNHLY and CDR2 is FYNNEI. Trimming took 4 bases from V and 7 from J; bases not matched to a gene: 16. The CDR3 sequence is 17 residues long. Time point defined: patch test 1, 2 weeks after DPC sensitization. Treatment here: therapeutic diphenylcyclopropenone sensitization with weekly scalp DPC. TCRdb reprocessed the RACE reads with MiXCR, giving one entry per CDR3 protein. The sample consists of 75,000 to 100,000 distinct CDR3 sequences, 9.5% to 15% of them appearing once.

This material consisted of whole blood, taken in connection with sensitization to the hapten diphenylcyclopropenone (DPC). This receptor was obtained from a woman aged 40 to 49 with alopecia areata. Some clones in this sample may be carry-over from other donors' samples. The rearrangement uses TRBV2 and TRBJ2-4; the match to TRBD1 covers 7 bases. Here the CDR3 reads CASSALPPRGRGNIQYF. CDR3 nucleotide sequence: TGTGCCAGCAGTGCCCTACCTCCCAGGGGCAGGGGGAACATTCAGTACTTC. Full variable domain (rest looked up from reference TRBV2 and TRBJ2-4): EPEVTQTPSHQVTQMGQEVILRCVPISNHLYFYWYRQILGQKVEFLVSFYNNEISEKSEIFDDQFSVERPDGSNFTLKIRSTKLEDSAMYFCASSALPPRGRGNIQYFGAGTRLSVL.